This TCR beta chain was recovered during a study of memory CD8 T cells in hepatitis C reinfection. At the level of the study: A couple of donors cleared primary HCV but became chronic after reinfection.

The study's findings and limits: Five donors were too few for definitive public clonotype conclusions.

Sample time point: late/post reinfection, 12 to 24 weeks after detection. The sorted cells went straight to TCR sequencing with no prior in vitro expansion. People who inject drugs from Montreal's HEPCO study were the donors. Total naive CD8 T cells were sorted as viable CD3+ CD8+ CD45RO- cells from two donors. J gave up 3 bases and V 4 bases, and 11 bases lay outside the gene matches. Germline CDR1 is MDHEN and CDR2 is SYDVKM. The CDR3 sequence is 16 residues long. Sequencing used immunoSEQ multiplex PCR; TCRdb keeps in-frame clones, though not all of them. The sample shows 4,000 to 6,000 clones, roughly 89% of them seen only once. The table lists this clone with a count of one. Its antigen is currently unknown.

The clonotype comes from a man aged 50-59 years with hepatitis C virus infection. The sequenced sample was naive CD8+ T cells sorted from blood. The V call is TRBV28, the J call TRBJ2-5; 7 bases align to TRBD1. The CDR3 reads CASSWRTGQGEETQYF. In nucleotides, the CDR3 is TGTGCCAGCAGTTGGAGGACAGGTCAAGGGGAAGAGACCCAGTACTTC.